The rows below give T cell receptor beta chains drawn from one sample of a study of blood T cell repertoires in COVID-19. Clones were sequenced by immunoSEQ multiplex PCR, and TCRdb holds only the in-frame ones, with some missing. The table shows about 260,000 clones, with 88% occurring only once. Sequenced input: PBMCs or T cells enriched from blood (not recorded which). Receptors were obtained from a woman in her forties with acute COVID-19. Each CDR3 is given with its conserved first and last residue. Each record gives: CDR3 length, clone size, J gene, D gene, V gene, CDR3 protein, CDR3 DNA. The D gene is left open where the match is weak. Some rows mark clone size as missing; the rest say once, few, many or name a class of expanded clone.

13 | once | TRBJ1-6 | - | TRBV18 | CASSPPENSPLHF | TGTGCCAGCTCACCACCGGAGAATTCACCCCTCCACTTT
15 | - | TRBJ1-2 | TRBD1 | TRBV28 | CASSSGGFINYGYTF | TGTGCCAGCAGCTCAGGGGGCTTCATCAACTATGGCTACACCTTC
15 | - | TRBJ1-2 | TRBD1 | TRBV4-1 | CASSQGQGADYGYTF | TGCGCCAGCAGCCAAGGTCAGGGGGCGGACTATGGCTACACCTTC
14 | - | TRBJ1-1 | TRBD1 | TRBV7-9 | CASTLRTGASEAFF | TGTGCCAGCACCCTCCGGACAGGGGCTTCTGAAGCTTTCTTT
14 | - | TRBJ2-1 | - | TRBV6-5 | CASMWSGSYNEQFF | TGTGCCAGCATGTGGAGCGGCTCCTACAATGAGCAGTTCTTC
18 | few | TRBJ2-2 | - | TRBV11-3 | CASSLYAGGDGITGELFF | TGTGCCAGCAGCTTATATGCAGGAGGCGATGGGATCACCGGGGAGCTGTTTTTT
13 | - | TRBJ1-1 | - | TRBV30 | CAWSLGMNTEAFF | TGTGCCTGGAGTCTGGGCATGAACACTGAAGCTTTCTTT
15 | - | TRBJ2-1 | TRBD1 | TRBV7-2 | CASRYRTGAYNEQFF | TGTGCCAGCAGATACCGGACAGGAGCATACAATGAGCAGTTCTTC
16 | - | TRBJ1-4 | TRBD1 | TRBV5-1 | CASSEGQGTTNEKLFF | TGCGCCAGCAGCGAGGGACAGGGAACAACTAATGAAAAACTGTTTTTT
14 | few | TRBJ1-2 | - | TRBV4-1 | CASSQDGPNYGYTF | TGCGCCAGCAGCCAAGATGGGCCTAACTATGGCTACACCTTC
14 | - | TRBJ1-2 | TRBD1 | TRBV27 | CASSSDRLNYGYTF | TGTGCCAGCAGTTCGGACAGGCTTAACTATGGCTACACCTTC
13 | - | TRBJ1-2 | - | TRBV9 | CASSVDPRAGYTF | TGTGCCAGCAGCGTAGACCCCCGAGCTGGCTACACCTTC
17 | - | TRBJ2-3 | TRBD2 | TRBV9 | CASSVAPSGTLTDTQYF | TGTGCCAGCAGCGTAGCTCCAAGCGGGACCCTCACAGATACGCAGTATTTT
15 | - | TRBJ1-6 | - | TRBV7-2 | CASSARTDYNSPLHF | TGTGCCAGCAGCGCTCGGACAGATTATAATTCACCCCTCCACTTT
14 | - | TRBJ1-5 | TRBD1 | TRBV28 | CASRSTGGVQPQHF | TGTGCCAGCAGGTCTACAGGGGGCGTTCAGCCCCAGCATTTT
13 | - | TRBJ1-2 | TRBD1 | TRBV6-2/TRBV6-3 | CASRYGQGEGYTF | TGTGCCAGCAGATACGGACAGGGCGAAGGCTACACCTTC
20 | - | TRBJ1-5 | TRBD1 | TRBV15 | CATSSALGAGGLGDNQPQHF | TGTGCCACCAGCAGCGCCTTGGGCGCAGGGGGCTTAGGAGACAATCAGCCCCAGCATTTT
14 | - | TRBJ2-2 | - | TRBV5-1 | CASSSGNWAGELFF | TGCGCCAGCAGCTCGGGTAATTGGGCCGGGGAGCTGTTTTTT
14 | - | TRBJ2-6 | - | TRBV6-5 | CASVGSSGANVLTF | TGTGCCAGCGTCGGGAGCTCTGGGGCCAACGTCCTGACTTTC
15 | - | TRBJ2-1 | - | TRBV27 | CASAPSDLSYNEQFF | TGTGCCAGCGCCCCTAGCGACCTCTCCTACAATGAGCAGTTCTTC
15 | - | TRBJ2-2 | - | TRBV2 | CASSEGQANTGELFF | TGTGCCAGCAGTGAAGGACAGGCGAACACCGGGGAGCTGTTTTTT
12 | - | TRBJ2-5 | - | TRBV2 | CASSSERETQYF | TGTGCCAGCAGTTCAGAGCGGGAGACCCAGTACTTC
16 | - | TRBJ2-1 | TRBD2 | TRBV29-1 | CSGRTSGRVRYNEQFF | TGCAGCGGAAGGACTAGCGGGAGGGTTCGGTACAATGAGCAGTTCTTC
12 | - | TRBJ1-1 | - | TRBV15 | CATSRHQGEAFF | TGTGCCACCAGCAGACATCAGGGGGAAGCTTTCTTT
16 | - | TRBJ2-4 | - | TRBV7-2 | CASSLGITGAKNIQYF | TGTGCCAGCAGCTTAGGCATCACAGGGGCCAAAAACATTCAGTACTTC
15 | - | TRBJ2-1 | TRBD2 | TRBV24-1 | CATSDLAGDWGEQFF | TGTGCCACCAGTGATTTAGCGGGGGATTGGGGTGAGCAGTTCTTC
12 | - | TRBJ1-2 | - | TRBV3-1/TRBV3-2 | CASSQGRYGYTF | TGTGCCAGCAGCCAGGGGCGCTATGGCTACACCTTC
15 | - | TRBJ1-1 | - | TRBV5-1 | CASSLGQGEYTEAFF | TGCGCCAGCAGCTTGGGCCAGGGTGAATACACTGAAGCTTTCTTT
15 | - | TRBJ2-1 | TRBD2 | TRBV5-1 | CASSLVLAGNNEQFF | TGCGCCAGCAGCTTGGTCCTAGCGGGAAACAATGAGCAGTTCTTC
18 | - | TRBJ2-6 | - | TRBV9 | CASSVAWASASGANVLTF | TGTGCCAGCAGCGTAGCTTGGGCCAGTGCCTCTGGGGCCAACGTCCTGACTTTC
16 | - | TRBJ1-3 | - | TRBV7-2 | CASSFTGSNSGNTIYF | TGTGCCAGCAGCTTTACCGGGTCGAACTCTGGAAACACCATATATTTT
15 | - | TRBJ1-2 | - | TRBV28 | CASSLPGTSNYGYTF | TGTGCCAGCAGTCTACCCGGGACATCTAACTATGGCTACACCTTC
15 | few | TRBJ2-7 | - | TRBV2 | CASSEVPGGIDEQYF | TGTGCCAGCAGTGAAGTGCCTGGAGGTATCGACGAGCAGTACTTC
14 | - | TRBJ2-5 | TRBD1 | TRBV18 | CASTPGQGVETQYF | TGTGCCAGCACTCCGGGACAGGGCGTAGAGACCCAGTACTTC
16 | - | TRBJ1-5 | TRBD1 | TRBV18 | CASSLTFDRAAQPQHF | TGTGCCAGCTCACTAACATTTGACAGGGCGGCTCAGCCCCAGCATTTT
16 | - | TRBJ1-3 | - | TRBV11-2 | CASRTWDDSSGNTIYF | TGTGCCAGCAGGACATGGGATGACAGCTCTGGAAACACCATATATTTT
12 | - | TRBJ2-1 | - | TRBV12-3/TRBV12-4 | CASSLSRYEQFF | TGTGCCAGCAGTTTAAGCCGCTATGAGCAGTTCTTC
14 | - | TRBJ1-2 | TRBD1 | TRBV30 | CACDTGQGSGGYTF | TGTGCCTGCGACACGGGACAGGGGAGCGGAGGCTACACCTTC
15 | - | TRBJ2-7 | TRBD1 | TRBV5-4 | CASSRTGTGDHEQYF | TGTGCCAGCAGCAGAACCGGGACAGGGGATCACGAGCAGTACTTC
15 | - | TRBJ1-1 | - | TRBV7-2 | CASSPPGGTNTEAFF | TGTGCCAGCAGCCCGCCGGGCGGGACGAACACTGAAGCTTTCTTT
19 | once | TRBJ2-1 | TRBD2 | TRBV24-1 | CATSDPGLGLSSPYNEQFF | TGTGCCACCAGTGACCCGGGACTAGGTCTTTCTAGCCCATACAATGAGCAGTTCTTC
13 | - | TRBJ1-2 | TRBD1 | TRBV10-3 | CAISGQGGTGYTF | TGTGCCATCAGTGGACAGGGAGGTACGGGCTACACCTTC
14 | - | TRBJ1-1 | - | TRBV23-1 | CASSPKGANTEAFF | TGCGCCAGCAGTCCCAAGGGAGCGAACACTGAAGCTTTCTTT
13 | once | TRBJ1-4 | TRBD1 | TRBV24-1 | CATGDSTNEKLFF | TGTGCCACGGGGGACAGTACTAATGAAAAACTGTTTTTT
14 | once | TRBJ2-1 | TRBD1 | TRBV28 | CASSLPRGLYEQFF | TGTGCCAGCAGTTTACCTAGGGGGCTGTATGAGCAGTTCTTC
13 | - | TRBJ2-5 | - | TRBV11-3 | CASSLGQQETQYF | TGTGCCAGCAGCTTAGGGCAGCAAGAGACCCAGTACTTC
17 | - | TRBJ1-6 | - | TRBV15 | CATSRTREVSYNSPLHF | TGTGCCACCAGCAGAACCCGTGAGGTTTCTTATAATTCACCCCTCCACTTT
16 | few | TRBJ2-3 | - | TRBV9 | CASSVEGRGLADTQYF | TGTGCCAGCAGCGTAGAGGGGCGGGGGCTAGCAGATACGCAGTATTTT
15 | - | TRBJ2-2 | TRBD2 | TRBV5-1 | CASSALAGDTGELFF | TGCGCCAGCAGCGCTTTAGCGGGAGACACCGGGGAGCTGTTTTTT
16 | - | TRBJ2-2 | - | TRBV11-2 | CASSLGSGPYTGELFF | TGTGCCAGCAGCTTAGGTAGCGGTCCCTACACCGGGGAGCTGTTTTTT
11 | once | TRBJ2-1 | - | TRBV20-1 | CSASREFEQFF | TGCAGTGCTAGTAGGGAGTTTGAGCAGTTCTTC
15 | - | TRBJ2-6 | - | TRBV27 | CASSFRDSGANVLTF | TGTGCCAGCAGTTTCCGAGACTCTGGGGCCAACGTCCTGACTTTC